This T cell receptor (beta chain) appears in the sequencing data of a study of cytomegalovirus exposure and HLA in healthy donors. About the research overall: In an early release, HLA-typed donors contributed 80 million to 95 million unique TCR sequences. Findings and caveats of the study: There were reportedly fewer N-insertions in an Asian-associated ancestry cluster than the roughly 670-donor mean, in a later analysis. The authors confirmed in vitro that a few CMV-associated chains were specific for CMV antigens.

PCR employed 60 Vbeta and 13 Jbeta primers. The method was immunoSEQ multiplex PCR; TCRdb's version includes in-frame clones alone and lacks a portion of them. The profile shows 80,000 or so clones, around 84% of them singletons. The CDR3 runs to 14 residues. With V trimmed by 6 bases and J by 0 bases, 3 bases remained unmatched. Germline V gives CDR1 SEHNR, CDR2 FQNEAQ (reference sequence). This clone was seen only a few times. Its antigen is currently unknown. The material sequenced was PBMCs. The TCR was taken from a man aged 35-49 years in good health and CMV-seronegative. The rearrangement joins TRBV7-9 to TRBJ2-3; TRBD1 matches at 7 bases. The CDR3 spells CASSLGQSTDTQYF. DNA for the CDR3: TGTGCCAGCAGTTTGGGACAGAGCACAGATACGCAGTATTTT.